Following are 21 T cell receptor beta chains from one sample sequenced in a study of control samples from healthy donors and cancer patients. The table came from immunoSEQ multiplex PCR; TCRdb's copy has only in-frame clones and leaves some out. The sample lists 150,000 to 200,000 clones, around 92% occurring once. The specimen was blood. These receptors all come from a woman in her 30s in good health.

The chain carries TRBV6-1 and TRBJ1-4; weak D call: TRBD1 (5 bases). This CDR3 region has 17 residues. From germline, CDR1 is MNHNS and CDR2 SASEGT. V was shortened by 4 bases and J by 5 bases, with 20 bases between the two germline ends. The CDR3 DNA reads as TGTGCCAGCAGTGGAGCCAGGGTAGGCACCACGAATGAAAAACTGTTTTTT. Translating gives CASSGARVGTTNEKLFF.

The rearrangement links TRBV5-6 to TRBJ2-3; 14 nucleotides match TRBD2. V shed 4 bases and J 4 bases; nucleotides not matched to a gene: 5. Germline V gene data show CDR1 as SGHDT and CDR2 as YYEEEE. The CDR3 consists of 16 residues. Here the CDR3 reads CASSLLTSGGADTQYF. CDR3 coding DNA: TGTGCCAGCAGCCTACTGACTAGCGGGGGGGCAGATACGCAGTATTTT.

In its sample, this clone was seen once. The V and J genes are TRBV19 and TRBJ1-2; D is possibly TRBD1 (5 bases). CDR3 length equals 13 residues. The germline V and J ends were trimmed by 3 bases and 8 bases, with 13 bases remaining between them. Germline CDR1 reads LNHDA; CDR2 reads SQIVND (reference sequence). CDR3 region: CASSIGRGRGYTF. The CDR3, as DNA: TGTGCCAGTAGTATCGGAAGGGGCCGGGGCTACACCTTC.

V and J are TRBV6-4 and TRBJ1-6; 8 bases are a match to TRBD1. Germline loops: CDR1 MRHNA, CDR2 SNTAGT. The CDR3 spans 15 residues. V was clipped by 5 bases and J by 7 bases; unmatched bases: 7. CDR3 residues: CASSPTGEGNSPLHF. Here the CDR3 DNA reads TGTGCCAGCAGTCCGACAGGGGAAGGGAATTCACCCCTCCACTTT.

V is TRBV7-2 and J is TRBJ1-5, with D hard to call. The CDR3 spans 13 residues. Germline CDR1 SGHTA, CDR2 FQGNSA. V dropped 3 bases and J dropped 1 base, with 4 bases sitting between them. The CDR3 loop is CASSLQSNQPQHF. The CDR3 nucleotides are TGTGCCAGCAGCTTGCAAAGCAATCAGCCCCAGCATTTT. Full variable domain (remainder filled in from reference TRBV7-2 and TRBJ1-5): GAGVSQSPSNKVTEKGKDVELRCDPISGHTALYWYRQSLGQGLEFLIYFQGNSAPDKSGLPSDRFSAERTGGSVSTLTIQRTQQEDSAVYLCASSLQSNQPQHFGDGTRLSIL.

For this clone: The same CDR3 also results from other DNA sequences found in this sample. This chain connects TRBV11-3 to TRBJ2-3; TRBD1 agrees at 7 bases. V was clipped by 4 bases and J by 2 bases; unmatched bases: 6. The CDR3 sequence is 15 residues long. The germline gives CDR1 SGHNT, CDR2 YENEEA. The DNA for the CDR3 is TGTGCCAGCAGCTCCCGGACAGGTTCCACAGATACGCAGTATTTT. Protein product: CASSSRTGSTDTQYF.

This clone has only a few counts. For the CDR3, the DNA is TGTGCCAGCAGTGAGACAGGGGGGGAATCACCCCTCCACTTT. Encoded protein: CASSETGGESPLHF. The chain links TRBV6-4 to TRBJ1-6, with TRBD1 identical over 9 bases. CDR1 is MRHNA and CDR2 is SNTAGT in the germline V gene. The V segment lost 3 bases and the J segment 10 bases; nucleotides outside the gene matches: 4. The CDR3 extends over 14 amino acids.

The rearrangement links TRBV2 to TRBJ1-5, with D perhaps TRBD1 (6 bases). The CDR3 runs to 15 residues. Per germline, CDR1 SNHLY and CDR2 FYNNEI. The germline V and J ends were trimmed by 7 bases and 0 bases, with 13 bases remaining between them. This CDR3 reads CASTGGQYSNQPQHF. The CDR3 DNA is TGTGCCAGCACCGGAGGACAGTATAGCAATCAGCCCCAGCATTTT.

The chain joins TRBV5-6 to TRBJ2-7; D not certain. Trimming removed 1 base from V and 1 base from J, with 12 bases in between. This CDR3 is 15 amino acids long. CDR1 and CDR2 (germline): SGHDT, YYEEEE. CDR3 nucleotides: TGTGCCAGCAGCTTGCGGCGTAGAGGTTCCTACGAGCAGTACTTC. This codes for CASSLRRRGSYEQYF.

V and J are TRBV6-4 and TRBJ1-5; D may be TRBD1 (6 bases). CDR1 and CDR2 (germline): MRHNA, SNTAGT. CDR3 length: 15 amino acids. Trimming took off 3 bases at V and 0 bases at J, with 9 bases between the two ends. This CDR3 reads CASSEEGHSNQPQHF. In DNA form, the CDR3 reads TGTGCCAGCAGTGAGGAGGGACATAGCAATCAGCCCCAGCATTTT.

Comment on this clone: The same CDR3 is also encoded by other DNA sequences in this sample. The chain couples TRBV28 to TRBJ1-3; D not certain. V lost 2 bases and J lost 3, with 2 bases in between. CDR1 and CDR2 (germline): MDHEN, SYDVKM. The CDR3 length is 12 residues. The CDR3 DNA reads TGTGCCAGCAGTTTAAGTGGAAACACCATATATTTT. Translating it yields CASSLSGNTIYF. Using reference TRBV28 and TRBJ1-3 for the parts outside the CDR3, the full variable domain is DVKVTQSSRYLVKRTGEKVFLECVQDMDHENMFWYRQDPGLGLRLIYFSYDVKMKEKGDIPEGYSVSREKKERFSLILESASTNQTSMYLCASSLSGNTIYFGEGSWLTVV.

This clone occurred a few times. This chain links TRBV15 with TRBJ2-6; 7 positions match TRBD1. V shed 3 bases, J shed 4 bases, and the junction held 6 bases outside the gene matches. Germline assignment: CDR1 LNHNV and CDR2 YYDKDF (reference sequence). The length of the CDR3 is 16 residues. CDR3 nucleotides: TGTGCCACCAGCAGGACAACAGGGGACGGGGCCAACGTCCTGACTTTC. The encoded protein is CATSRTTGDGANVLTF.

The chain joins TRBV5-8 to TRBJ2-1; 10 bases are shared with TRBD2. The CDR3 is 15 residues long. J gave up 8 bases and V 6 bases, and 11 bases lay outside the gene matches. In germline, CDR1 is SGHTS, CDR2 YDEGEE. The CDR3 region has the DNA TGTGCCAGCATTTCCAGCGGGGGGGCCAAGGATGAGCAGTTCTTC. Amino acid sequence: CASISSGGAKDEQFF.

The rearrangement links TRBV11-2 to TRBJ1-1; D remains unclear. The CDR3 loop spans 15 amino acids. Deletions cut 2 bases from V and 0 bases from J, with 10 bases between. Germline V gene data show CDR1 as SGHAT and CDR2 as FQNNGV. The CDR3: CASSLYRGMNTEAFF. The CDR3 DNA is TGTGCCAGCAGCTTATATCGTGGGATGAACACTGAAGCTTTCTTT.

This clone has just one count. The rearrangement links TRBV5-1 to TRBJ1-1; D gene unclear. Trimming removed 0 bases at V and 2 bases at J, with 14 bases between. Germline V lookup: CDR1 SGHRS, CDR2 YFSETQ. The CDR3 contains 16 residues. The CDR3 reads CASSLAGSAYNTEAFF. The CDR3 DNA reads TGCGCCAGCAGCTTGGCCGGCAGCGCATATAACACTGAAGCTTTCTTT.

This clone has ten or more counts. The V call is TRBV6-5, the J call TRBJ1-4, with D unclear. Per germline, CDR1 MNHEY and CDR2 SVGAGI. CDR3 size: 13 residues. V lost 2 bases, J lost 8 bases, and 9 bases lay in between. The CDR3 region is CASSYGEREKLFF. CDR3 nucleotides: TGTGCCAGCAGTTACGGAGAACGGGAAAAACTGTTTTTT.

This chain uses TRBV19 with TRBJ1-5; unclear D gene. The CDR3 extends over 12 amino acids. V lost 10 bases and J 9 bases, leaving 16 bases between the germline ends. The germline V gene encodes CDR1 LNHDA and CDR2 SQIVND (reference sequence). CDR3 sequence: CATVGRDGPQHF. The CDR3 DNA is TGTGCCACCGTGGGTAGGGATGGGCCCCAGCATTTT.

This clone has just a few counts. The chain joins TRBV18 to TRBJ1-1, with TRBD1 identical over 8 bases. Germline V lookup: CDR1 KGHSH, CDR2 LQKENI. V gave up 3 bases and J gave up 12 bases; unmatched junction bases: 9. There are 13 residues in the CDR3. The CDR3 nucleotides are TGTGCCAGCTCACCCGGACAGGGAGGTTGGACTTTCTTT. Protein product: CASSPGQGGWTFF. The whole variable domain, filled in from reference TRBV18 and TRBJ1-1, reads NAGVMQNPRHLVRRRGQEARLRCSPMKGHSHVYWYRQLPEEGLKFMVYLQKENIIDESGMPKERFSAEFPKEGPSILRIQQVVRGDSAAYFCASSPGQGGWTFFGQGTRLTVV.

Remarks on this clone: Other DNA sequences in the sample encode the same CDR3. V and J are TRBV7-2 and TRBJ1-5; D is unclear. Germline CDR1 is SGHTA and CDR2 is FQGNSA. V was shortened by 1 base and J by 1 base, with 8 bases between the two germline ends. The CDR3 sequence is 15 residues long. CDR3 sequence reads: CASSLGGASNQPQHF. CDR3 nucleotide sequence: TGTGCCAGCAGCTTAGGGGGTGCGAGCAATCAGCCCCAGCATTTT.

The chain joins TRBV5-4 to TRBJ1-4, with D possibly matching TRBD1 (5 bases). From germline, CDR1 is SGHNT and CDR2 YYREEE (reference sequence). Between the trimmed V and J ends, which lost 3 bases and 4 bases, there was a span of 10 bases. The CDR3 length is 14 residues. CDR3 coding DNA: TGTGCCAGCAGCTGGGGGAGTGGTAATGAAAAACTGTTTTTT. Its protein is CASSWGSGNEKLFF.

This clone was seen only once. The chain links TRBV12-3 or TRBV12-4 to TRBJ1-1; D is perhaps TRBD1 (6 bases). The germline V and J ends were trimmed by 2 bases and 7 bases, with 11 bases remaining between them. The CDR3 loop spans 13 amino acids. The chain's CDR3 is CASSLQGRVEAFF. The CDR3 DNA follows: TGTGCCAGCAGTTTACAGGGGCGAGTTGAAGCTTTCTTT.